This TCR beta chain was profiled in a study of radiation and T cells in renal cell carcinoma. Background on the study: Nephrectomy followed 15 Gy stereotactic body radiation by 4 weeks. Study-wide results and caveats: Top tumor clonotypes rose in blood 2 weeks post-radiation, then contracted.

TCRdb's table, derived via immunoSEQ multiplex PCR, lists solely in-frame clones and lacks some. The table shows some 60,000 clones, with roughly four fifths occurring only once. Time point noted: blood 2 weeks post-SBRT. Treatment specified: 15 Gy SBRT to primary tumor, nephrectomy 4 weeks later. This renal cell carcinoma was of the clear cell type. On this clone: As yet, its antigen is unknown.

The germline V gene has CDR1 SGHTA and CDR2 FQGTGA. The V gene end was trimmed by 5 bases and the J gene end by 2 bases; junction bases not matched to a gene: 6. The CDR3 has 15 residues. The sequence came from a man in his fifties or sixties with renal cell carcinoma. J is TRBJ2-3 and V is TRBV7-3, with 8 nucleotides matching TRBD2. Specimen: blood, collected from a patient whose treatment included radiotherapy and nephrectomy. Here the CDR3 reads CASSDIAGITDTQYF. CDR3 DNA: TGTGCCAGCAGCGATATAGCGGGGATCACAGATACGCAGTATTTT. Complete variable domain (other parts from reference TRBV7-3 and TRBJ2-3): GAGVSQTPSNKVTEKGKYVELRCDPISGHTALYWYRQSLGQGPEFLIYFQGTGAADDSGLPNDRFFAVRPEGSVSTLKIQRTERGDSAVYLCASSDIAGITDTQYFGPGTRLTVL.